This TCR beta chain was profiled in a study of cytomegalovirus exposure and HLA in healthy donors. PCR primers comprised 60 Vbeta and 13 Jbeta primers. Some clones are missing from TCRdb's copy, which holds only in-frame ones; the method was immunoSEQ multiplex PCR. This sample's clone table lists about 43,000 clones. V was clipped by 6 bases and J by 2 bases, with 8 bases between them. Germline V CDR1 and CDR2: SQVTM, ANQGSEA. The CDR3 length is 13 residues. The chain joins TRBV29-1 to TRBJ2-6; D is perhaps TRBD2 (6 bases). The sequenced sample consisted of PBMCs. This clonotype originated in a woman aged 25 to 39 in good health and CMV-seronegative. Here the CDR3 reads CSVRLAGANVLTF. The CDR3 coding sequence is TGCAGCGTGCGACTAGCTGGGGCCAACGTCCTGACTTTC. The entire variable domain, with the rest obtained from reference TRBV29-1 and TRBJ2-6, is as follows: SAVISQKPSRDICQRGTSLTIQCQVDSQVTMMFWYRQQPGQSLTLIATANQGSEATYESGFVIDKFPISRPNLTFSTLTVSNMSPEDSSIYLCSVRLAGANVLTFGAGSRLTVL.